This section outlines one T cell receptor (beta chain) sequence together with its context. Its antigen is unknown. The sample originates from a study of beta chain features in type 1 diabetes. The CDR3 consists of 16 residues. Germline V lookup: CDR1 SEHNR, CDR2 FQNEAQ (reference sequence). V lost 5 bases and J lost 2; bases outside the gene matches: 7. The authors sorted CD4+ naive, central memory, regulatory and stem cell-like memory cells via CD45RO/CCR7/CD25/CD127/CD95/CD27. Overall study results and limits: In these data, an HLA type influence on TCRB rearrangement remained unresolved. Naive, central memory and regulatory TCRB repertoires appeared more similar among patients than healthy donors. Among all four CD4+ subsets, Type 1 diabetes patients had TCRB CDR3s that were moderately but significantly shorter.

Expressed TCRB transcripts were sequenced because the isolated RNA had all been reverse transcribed beforehand. An average approximately 4 million reads came from naive, central memory and regulatory T cell samples. TCRdb's copy holds only in-frame clones and misses some; the assay was immunoSEQ multiplex PCR. The repertoire includes some 240,000 clones, around 15% of them detected once, and 0.08% to 0.095% sits in the top ten. The chain employs TRBV7-9 and TRBJ1-4; 8 nucleotides line up with TRBD1. The source of this sequence is a man aged 30 to 45 with type 1 diabetes. The sample consisted of naive CD4+ T cells from blood. The CDR3 bases are TGTGCCAGCAGCGCAAGACGACAGGGGACTAATGAAAAACTGTTTTTT. Encoded protein: CASSARRQGTNEKLFF.